Listed below are T cell receptor beta chains from one sample, sequenced in a study of somatic mutations in cytotoxic T cells in rheumatoid arthritis. Sequenced by immunoSEQ multiplex PCR; TCRdb stores in-frame clones only, minus some. The table lists over 7,000 clones, roughly 87% of them singletons. The source material was CD8+ T cells sorted from blood. All receptors derive from a man aged 35-49 years with rheumatoid arthritis. CDR3s include the opening cysteine and the closing phenylalanine or tryptophan. A D gene is named only where the DNA matches it firmly. Clone size is not always given. Where it is, it says once, few, many or a class for expanded clones.

V gene: TRBV28
J gene: TRBJ1-5
D gene: TRBD1
clone size: .
CDR3 protein: CASSPRGQGHQPQHF
CDR3 DNA: TGTGCCAGCAGTCCGAGGGGACAGGGCCATCAGCCCCAGCATTTT

V gene: TRBV27
J gene: TRBJ2-5
D gene: TRBD2
clone size: .
CDR3 protein: CASSPKRTSRETQYF
CDR3 DNA: TGTGCCAGCAGTCCCAAGAGGACTAGCCGGGAGACCCAGTACTTC

V gene: TRBV2
J gene: TRBJ1-1
D gene: .
clone size: .
CDR3 protein: CASSLKGLVAEAFF
CDR3 DNA: TGTGCCAGCAGTTTAAAGGGGTTGGTGGCTGAAGCTTTCTTT

V gene: TRBV20-1
J gene: TRBJ2-5
D gene: .
clone size: .
CDR3 protein: CSATFQETQYF
CDR3 DNA: TGCAGTGCTACTTTCCAAGAGACCCAGTACTTC

V gene: TRBV4-2
J gene: TRBJ1-5
D gene: TRBD1
clone size: .
CDR3 protein: CASSQMDRGNQPQHF
CDR3 DNA: TGTGCCAGCAGCCAAATGGACAGGGGAAACCAGCCCCAGCATTTT

V gene: TRBV7-2
J gene: TRBJ2-7
D gene: .
clone size: .
CDR3 protein: CASSLELHIEQYF
CDR3 DNA: TGTGCCAGCAGCTTAGAGCTGCATATCGAGCAGTACTTC

V gene: TRBV11-2
J gene: TRBJ2-7
D gene: .
clone size: .
CDR3 protein: CASSLGRGPIYEQYF
CDR3 DNA: TGTGCCAGCAGCCTCGGCCGTGGGCCTATCTACGAGCAGTACTTC

V gene: TRBV9
J gene: TRBJ2-1
D gene: .
clone size: .
CDR3 protein: CASSGGLGDEQFF
CDR3 DNA: TGTGCCAGCAGCGGGGGGCTGGGGGATGAGCAGTTCTTC

V gene: TRBV6-1
J gene: TRBJ1-1
D gene: .
clone size: .
CDR3 protein: CASSEATGRNTEAFF
CDR3 DNA: TGTGCCAGCAGTGAAGCTACAGGGAGGAACACTGAAGCTTTCTTT

V gene: TRBV5-1
J gene: TRBJ1-1
D gene: TRBD1
clone size: .
CDR3 protein: CASSLGQGVTEAFF
CDR3 DNA: TGCGCCAGCAGCCTGGGACAGGGGGTTACTGAAGCTTTCTTT

V gene: TRBV27
J gene: TRBJ2-1
D gene: .
clone size: .
CDR3 protein: CASSENTKRANEQFF
CDR3 DNA: TGTGCCAGCAGTGAGAACACCAAGAGGGCCAATGAGCAGTTCTTC

V gene: TRBV7-9
J gene: TRBJ1-4
D gene: TRBD1
clone size: .
CDR3 protein: CASSPRRDRVGVVSEKLFF
CDR3 DNA: TGTGCCAGCAGCCCCCGCCGGGACAGGGTCGGGGTGGTTAGTGAAAAACTGTTTTTT

V gene: TRBV6-4
J gene: TRBJ1-6
D gene: .
clone size: .
CDR3 protein: CASSDSEFSPLHF
CDR3 DNA: TGTGCCAGCAGTGACTCGGAGTTTTCACCCCTCCACTTT

V gene: TRBV19
J gene: TRBJ1-1
D gene: .
clone size: .
CDR3 protein: CASSPRGATEAFF
CDR3 DNA: TGTGCCAGTAGTCCTCGGGGGGCGACTGAAGCTTTCTTT

V gene: TRBV12-5
J gene: TRBJ1-1
D gene: TRBD1
clone size: .
CDR3 protein: CASGTGQRNTEAFF
CDR3 DNA: TGTGCTAGTGGGACGGGACAGAGGAACACTGAAGCTTTCTTT

V gene: TRBV6-6
J gene: TRBJ2-5
D gene: TRBD1
clone size: once
CDR3 protein: CASSYLGQGVETQYF
CDR3 DNA: TGTGCCAGCAGTTACCTAGGACAGGGAGTTGAGACCCAGTACTTC

V gene: TRBV2
J gene: TRBJ1-1
D gene: TRBD1
clone size: .
CDR3 protein: CASSEAGRGTEAFF
CDR3 DNA: TGTGCCAGCAGTGAGGCCGGCAGGGGGACTGAAGCTTTCTTT

V gene: TRBV2
J gene: TRBJ2-1
D gene: TRBD2
clone size: .
CDR3 protein: CASSVGRVGSHNEQFF
CDR3 DNA: TGTGCCAGCAGTGTTGGGAGGGTAGGGTCCCACAATGAGCAGTTCTTC

V gene: TRBV7-6
J gene: TRBJ1-1
D gene: .
clone size: .
CDR3 protein: CASSAGLDTEAFF
CDR3 DNA: TGTGCCAGCAGCGCAGGACTAGACACTGAAGCTTTCTTT

V gene: TRBV7-6
J gene: TRBJ2-3
D gene: .
clone size: .
CDR3 protein: CASSLEGVGTDTQYF
CDR3 DNA: TGTGCCAGCAGCTTAGAGGGGGTGGGCACAGATACGCAGTATTTT

V gene: TRBV5-5
J gene: TRBJ1-5
D gene: .
clone size: .
CDR3 protein: CASSSGGWPNQPQHF
CDR3 DNA: TGTGCCAGCAGCTCCGGCGGGTGGCCAAATCAGCCCCAGCATTTT

V gene: TRBV6-6
J gene: TRBJ1-4
D gene: .
clone size: .
CDR3 protein: CASSHEWQGEKLFF
CDR3 DNA: TGTGCCAGCAGCCACGAATGGCAGGGCGAAAAACTGTTTTTT

V gene: TRBV5-1
J gene: TRBJ2-5
D gene: TRBD1
clone size: .
CDR3 protein: CASSGTEYQETQYF
CDR3 DNA: TGCGCCAGCAGCGGGACAGAATACCAAGAGACCCAGTACTTC

V gene: TRBV19
J gene: TRBJ2-6
D gene: TRBD1
clone size: .
CDR3 protein: CASYGQGPSGANVLTF
CDR3 DNA: TGTGCCAGTTATGGACAGGGACCCTCTGGGGCCAACGTCCTGACTTTC

V gene: TRBV19
J gene: TRBJ1-5
D gene: .
clone size: once
CDR3 protein: CASAYSGNQPQHF
CDR3 DNA: TGTGCCAGCGCGTACAGTGGCAATCAGCCCCAGCATTTT

V gene: TRBV19
J gene: TRBJ2-1
D gene: TRBD2
clone size: once
CDR3 protein: CASSITERGFYNEQFF
CDR3 DNA: TGTGCCAGTAGTATCACCGAGCGGGGCTTCTACAATGAGCAGTTCTTC

V gene: TRBV9
J gene: TRBJ2-7
D gene: .
clone size: .
CDR3 protein: CASSANQARGHEQYF
CDR3 DNA: TGTGCCAGCAGCGCAAATCAAGCCAGGGGCCACGAGCAGTACTTC

V gene: TRBV27
J gene: TRBJ1-2
D gene: TRBD1
clone size: .
CDR3 protein: CASSITGTGFLGGYTF
CDR3 DNA: TGTGCCAGCAGTATCACCGGGACAGGCTTTTTGGGGGGCTACACCTTC

V gene: TRBV9
J gene: TRBJ2-6
D gene: TRBD1
clone size: .
CDR3 protein: CASSLIGQVSGANVLTF
CDR3 DNA: TGTGCCAGCAGCCTGATCGGACAGGTCTCTGGGGCCAACGTCCTGACTTTC